A selection of T cell receptor beta chains follows, all from one sample in a study of siplizumab effects on memory and regulatory T cells. Data came from immunoSEQ multiplex PCR; TCRdb stores just in-frame clones and leaves some out. In the table there are about 50,000 clones, approximately 93% of which are singletons. Specimen: CD8+ T cells sorted from blood. These receptor sequences come from a human donor in good health. Both conserved end residues are part of each CDR3. The D gene is left open where the match is weak. The size of a clone is reported for some rows only, either as once, few or many, or as a class for expanded clones.

D,size,J,V,CDR3,DNA
.,.,TRBJ2-7,TRBV7-9,CASSPGTSSFGAFEQYF,TGTGCCAGCAGCCCGGGGACCTCTAGCTTTGGGGCGTTTGAGCAGTACTTC
.,.,TRBJ1-1,TRBV28,CASSSSYPEAFF,TGTGCCAGCAGTTCAAGTTATCCTGAAGCTTTCTTT
.,once,TRBJ1-4,TRBV29-1,CSVADSAHEKLFF,TGCAGCGTTGCCGACAGCGCCCATGAAAAACTGTTTTTT
.,once,TRBJ2-7,TRBV11-2,CASTGVRELTPYEQYF,TGTGCCAGCACCGGGGTACGTGAGTTAACGCCCTACGAGCAGTACTTC
TRBD2,.,TRBJ2-7,TRBV10-3,CAISAREASSYEQYF,TGTGCCATCAGTGCGCGGGAGGCATCCTCCTACGAGCAGTACTTC
.,once,TRBJ1-2,TRBV27,CASSLNFGPTAGYGYTF,TGTGCCAGCAGTTTAAATTTTGGCCCGACGGCGGGCTATGGCTACACCTTC
.,.,TRBJ2-3,TRBV6-5,CASSQGRGADTQYF,TGTGCCAGCAGTCAGGGGAGGGGAGCAGATACGCAGTATTTT
TRBD1,.,TRBJ2-7,TRBV9,CASSAGQGPYEQYF,TGTGCCAGCAGCGCGGGACAGGGTCCCTACGAGCAGTACTTC
TRBD1,.,TRBJ2-7,TRBV4-1,CASSQEGGRPREQYF,TGCGCCAGCAGCCAAGAAGGGGGCCGCCCCCGTGAGCAGTACTTC
.,few,TRBJ1-6,TRBV15,CATSSPMSELTSPLHF,TGTGCCACCAGCTCTCCAATGTCGGAACTCACCTCTCCCCTCCACTTT
.,.,TRBJ1-6,TRBV28,CASRRQVPGSPLHF,TGTGCCAGCAGGCGACAGGTTCCGGGTTCACCCCTCCACTTT
.,.,TRBJ1-5,TRBV27,CASSLLGNQPQHF,TGTGCCAGCAGCTTGCTGGGGAATCAGCCCCAGCATTTT
TRBD1,.,TRBJ1-5,TRBV2,CASRPGQLNQPQHF,TGTGCCAGCAGACCGGGACAGCTCAATCAGCCCCAGCATTTT
.,.,TRBJ2-1,TRBV11-2,CASSLVRGTYYEQFF,TGTGCCAGCAGCTTAGTGAGGGGGACTTATTATGAGCAGTTCTTC
TRBD1,.,TRBJ1-1,TRBV7-8,CASTQGDTEAFF,TGTGCCAGCACGCAGGGGGATACTGAAGCTTTCTTT
TRBD2,.,TRBJ2-1,TRBV27,CASEAGGPRLYYNEQFF,TGTGCCAGTGAAGCGGGAGGGCCTCGACTATACTACAATGAGCAGTTCTTC
.,once,TRBJ1-1,TRBV5-8,CASSLGTANTEAFF,TGTGCCAGCAGCTTAGGGACGGCCAACACTGAAGCTTTCTTT
.,few,TRBJ2-3,TRBV5-1,CASSLGAGSTDTQYF,TGCGCCAGCAGCTTGGGTGCGGGGAGCACAGATACGCAGTATTTT
.,.,TRBJ2-7,TRBV19,CASSIYQGGPYEQYF,TGTGCCAGTAGTATATATCAGGGTGGCCCCTACGAGCAGTACTTC
.,.,TRBJ1-2,TRBV11-2,CASSTVQGYGYTF,TGTGCCAGCAGTACCGTACAGGGCTATGGCTACACCTTC
.,.,TRBJ2-7,TRBV5-1,CASSSTGSSYEQYF,TGCGCCAGCAGCTCCACCGGAAGCTCCTACGAGCAGTACTTC
TRBD2,.,TRBJ2-7,TRBV10-2,CASSEGTGTTLSYEQYF,TGCGCCAGCAGTGAAGGGACCGGGACTACCCTCTCCTACGAGCAGTACTTC
.,.,TRBJ2-5,TRBV7-9,CASSALAGLQETQYF,TGTGCCAGCAGTGCGCTGGCGGGACTCCAAGAGACCCAGTACTTC
TRBD2,.,TRBJ2-2,TRBV19,CASSIYEREVGELFF,TGTGCCAGTAGTATCTACGAGCGGGAGGTCGGGGAGCTGTTTTTT
.,.,TRBJ2-5,TRBV30,CAWQGRKGTQYF,TGTGCCTGGCAAGGGCGAAAGGGGACCCAGTACTTC
TRBD2,.,TRBJ2-1,TRBV11-2,CASSATSGSYNEQFF,TGTGCCAGCAGCGCCACTAGCGGTTCCTACAATGAGCAGTTCTTC
TRBD2,.,TRBJ2-1,TRBV7-2,CASSFAGVVEQFF,TGTGCCAGCAGCTTTGCGGGGGTTGTTGAGCAGTTCTTC
TRBD1,.,TRBJ1-5,TRBV28,CASRWTGQVQPQHF,TGTGCCAGCAGATGGACAGGGCAGGTTCAGCCCCAGCATTTT
TRBD1,.,TRBJ1-1,TRBV28,CASSMRGPRGFDFF,TGTGCCAGCAGTATGAGGGGGCCCCGGGGGTTTGATTTCTTT
TRBD1,.,TRBJ2-7,TRBV6-5,CASRGGQGGHEQYF,TGTGCCAGCAGGGGGGGACAGGGAGGGCACGAGCAGTACTTC
TRBD2,.,TRBJ2-1,TRBV7-8,CASSLQIGTSGRSVSNEQFF,TGTGCCAGCAGCTTACAAATCGGGACTAGCGGGAGGTCTGTGTCCAATGAGCAGTTCTTC
.,.,TRBJ2-3,TRBV29-1,CSESRARGTDTQYF,TGCAGCGAGTCTAGGGCTAGGGGCACAGATACGCAGTATTTT
TRBD2,.,TRBJ2-7,TRBV11-1,CASSLATGGRYEQYF,TGTGCCAGCAGCTTAGCAACGGGAGGGCGGTACGAGCAGTACTTC
TRBD2,.,TRBJ2-7,TRBV4-1,CASSQELAGLYEQYF,TGCGCCAGCAGCCAAGAGTTAGCGGGACTGTACGAGCAGTACTTC
.,.,TRBJ1-1,TRBV13,CASSSRAENTEAFF,TGTGCCAGCAGCTCAAGGGCGGAGAACACTGAAGCTTTCTTT
TRBD1,.,TRBJ1-1,TRBV7-6,CASSSGQGAVEAFF,TGTGCCAGCAGCTCCGGACAGGGGGCGGTTGAAGCTTTCTTT
.,.,TRBJ2-5,TRBV7-9,CASSHGQKETQYF,TGTGCCAGCAGCCACGGACAGAAAGAGACCCAGTACTTC